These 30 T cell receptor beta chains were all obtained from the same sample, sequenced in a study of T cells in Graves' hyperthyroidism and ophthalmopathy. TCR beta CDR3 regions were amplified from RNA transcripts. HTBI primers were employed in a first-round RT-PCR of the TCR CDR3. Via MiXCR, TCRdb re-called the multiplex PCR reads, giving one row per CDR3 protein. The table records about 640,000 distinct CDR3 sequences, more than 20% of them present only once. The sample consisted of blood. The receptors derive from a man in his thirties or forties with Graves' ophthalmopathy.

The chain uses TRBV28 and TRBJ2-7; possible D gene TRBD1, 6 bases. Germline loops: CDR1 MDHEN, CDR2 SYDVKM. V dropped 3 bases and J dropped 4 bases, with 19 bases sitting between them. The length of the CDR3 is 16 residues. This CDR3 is CASSFQYITRGYEQYF. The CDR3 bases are TGTGCCAGCAGTTTCCAATACATAACGAGGGGGTACGAGCAGTACTTC.

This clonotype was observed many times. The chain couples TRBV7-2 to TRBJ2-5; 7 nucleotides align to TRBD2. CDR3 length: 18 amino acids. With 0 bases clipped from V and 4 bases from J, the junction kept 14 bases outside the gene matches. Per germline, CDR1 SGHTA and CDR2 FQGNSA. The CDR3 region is CASSLASGGPGMGETQYF. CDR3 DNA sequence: TGTGCCAGCAGCTTAGCCTCGGGGGGACCGGGGATGGGAGAGACCCAGTACTTC.

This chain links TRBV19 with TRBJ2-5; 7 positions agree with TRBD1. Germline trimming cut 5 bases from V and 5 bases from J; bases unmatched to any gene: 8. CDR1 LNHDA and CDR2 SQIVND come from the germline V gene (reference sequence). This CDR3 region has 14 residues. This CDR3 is CASSGEGAWETQYF. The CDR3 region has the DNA TGTGCCAGTAGTGGAGAGGGGGCGTGGGAGACCCAGTACTTC.

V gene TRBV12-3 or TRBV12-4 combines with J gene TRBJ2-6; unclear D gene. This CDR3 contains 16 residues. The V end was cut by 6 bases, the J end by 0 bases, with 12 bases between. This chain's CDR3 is CASRLAATSGANVLTF. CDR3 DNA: TGTGCCAGCAGGTTGGCAGCGACCTCTGGGGCCAACGTCCTGACTTTC.

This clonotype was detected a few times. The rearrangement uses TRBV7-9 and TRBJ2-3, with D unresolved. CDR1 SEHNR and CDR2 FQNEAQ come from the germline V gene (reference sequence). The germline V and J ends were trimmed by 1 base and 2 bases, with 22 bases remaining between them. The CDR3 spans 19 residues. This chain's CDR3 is CASSLERYRLQDLTDTQYF. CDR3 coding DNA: TGTGCCAGCAGCTTAGAGAGGTATCGTCTCCAGGATCTCACAGATACGCAGTATTTT.

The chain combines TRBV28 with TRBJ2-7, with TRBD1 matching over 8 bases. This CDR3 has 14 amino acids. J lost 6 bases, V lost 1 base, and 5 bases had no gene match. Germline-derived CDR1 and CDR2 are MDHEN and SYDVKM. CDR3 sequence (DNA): TGTGCCAGCAGTTTATTCTCCACAGGGGGCGAGCAGTACTTC. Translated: CASSLFSTGGEQYF.

CDR3 residues: CASSLHEGETQYF. CDR3 coding DNA: TGTGCCAGCTCACTTCACGAGGGAGAGACCCAGTACTTC. The chain couples TRBV18 to TRBJ2-5; possibly TRBD2 for D (5 bases). The CDR3 has 13 residues. CDR1 KGHSH and CDR2 LQKENI come from the germline V gene. V gave up 4 bases and J gave up 4 bases, with 10 bases separating them.

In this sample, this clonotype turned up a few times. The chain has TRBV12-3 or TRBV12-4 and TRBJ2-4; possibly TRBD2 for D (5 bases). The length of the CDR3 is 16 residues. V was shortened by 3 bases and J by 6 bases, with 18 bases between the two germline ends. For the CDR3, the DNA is TGTGCCAGCAGTTTTCGAGATCCTAAGGCGGGAAACATTCAGTACTTC. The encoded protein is CASSFRDPKAGNIQYF.

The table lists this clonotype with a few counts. The CDR3 reads CASSLDGWELFF. CDR3 nucleotides: TGTGCCAGCAGCTTAGACGGTTGGGAACTGTTTTTT. The V call is TRBV11-2, the J call TRBJ1-4; D remains ambiguous. This CDR3 comprises 12 residues. Germline V CDR1 and CDR2: SGHAT, FQNNGV. Trimming stripped 0 bases from V and 12 bases from J, with 8 bases between.

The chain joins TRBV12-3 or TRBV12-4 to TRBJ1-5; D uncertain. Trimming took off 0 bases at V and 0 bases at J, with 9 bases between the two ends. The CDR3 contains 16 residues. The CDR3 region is CASSLAAWNSNQPQHF. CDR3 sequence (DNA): TGTGCCAGCAGTTTAGCGGCTTGGAATAGCAATCAGCCCCAGCATTTT.

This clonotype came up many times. Here the CDR3 DNA reads TGTGCCAGCAGCCCGGTCCTGGGACAGAGGCTCCCCGAGCAGTACTTC. It translates to CASSPVLGQRLPEQYF. This chain links TRBV11-2 with TRBJ2-7; TRBD1 agrees at 7 bases. Germline V lookup: CDR1 SGHAT, CDR2 FQNNGV. Trimming at V came to 5 bases and at J to 6 bases, leaving 16 bases not matched to a gene. The CDR3 loop spans 16 amino acids. Full variable domain (remainder filled in from reference TRBV11-2 and TRBJ2-7): EAGVAQSPRYKIIEKRQSVAFWCNPISGHATLYWYQQILGQGPKLLIQFQNNGVVDDSQLPKDRFSAERLKGVDSTLKIQPAKLEDSAVYLCASSPVLGQRLPEQYFGPGTRLTVT.

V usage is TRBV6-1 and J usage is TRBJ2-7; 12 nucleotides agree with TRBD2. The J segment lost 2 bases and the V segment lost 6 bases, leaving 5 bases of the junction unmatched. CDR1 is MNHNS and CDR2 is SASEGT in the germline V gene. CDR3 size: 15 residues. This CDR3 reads CASRPTSGGPYEQYF. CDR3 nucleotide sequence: TGTGCCAGCAGACCCACTAGCGGGGGGCCCTACGAGCAGTACTTC.

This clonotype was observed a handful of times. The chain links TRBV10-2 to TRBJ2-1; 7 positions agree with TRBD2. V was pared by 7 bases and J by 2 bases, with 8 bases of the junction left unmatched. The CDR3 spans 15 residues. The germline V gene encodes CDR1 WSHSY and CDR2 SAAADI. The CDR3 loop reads CASMGGGPPYNEQFF. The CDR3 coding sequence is TGCGCCAGCATGGGGGGAGGGCCCCCCTACAATGAGCAGTTCTTC.

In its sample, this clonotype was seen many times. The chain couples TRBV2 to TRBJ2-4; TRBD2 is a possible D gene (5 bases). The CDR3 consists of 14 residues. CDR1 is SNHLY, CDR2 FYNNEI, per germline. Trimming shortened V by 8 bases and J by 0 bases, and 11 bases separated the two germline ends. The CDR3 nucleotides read TGTGCCAGCCACAGCGGTATAGCCAAAAACATTCAGTACTTC. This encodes CASHSGIAKNIQYF.

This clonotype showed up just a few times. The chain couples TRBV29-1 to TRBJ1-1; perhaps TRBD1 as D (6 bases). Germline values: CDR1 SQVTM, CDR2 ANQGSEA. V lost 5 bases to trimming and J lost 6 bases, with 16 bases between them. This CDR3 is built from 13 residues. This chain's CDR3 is CSVNRVGFAEAFF. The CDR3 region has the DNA TGCAGCGTTAACAGGGTGGGGTTCGCTGAAGCTTTCTTT.

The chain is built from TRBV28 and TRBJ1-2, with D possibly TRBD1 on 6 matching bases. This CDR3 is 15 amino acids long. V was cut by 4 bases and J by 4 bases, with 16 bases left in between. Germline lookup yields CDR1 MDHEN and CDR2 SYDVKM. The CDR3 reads CASSSIDRPFYGYTF. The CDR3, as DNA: TGTGCCAGCAGTTCAATCGACAGGCCTTTCTATGGCTACACCTTC.

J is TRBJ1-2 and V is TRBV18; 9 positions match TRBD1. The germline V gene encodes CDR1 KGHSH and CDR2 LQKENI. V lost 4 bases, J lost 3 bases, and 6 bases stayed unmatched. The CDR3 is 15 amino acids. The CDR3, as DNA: TGTGCCAGCTCACAGGGGACAGGGAATGACTATGGCTACACCTTC. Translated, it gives CASSQGTGNDYGYTF.

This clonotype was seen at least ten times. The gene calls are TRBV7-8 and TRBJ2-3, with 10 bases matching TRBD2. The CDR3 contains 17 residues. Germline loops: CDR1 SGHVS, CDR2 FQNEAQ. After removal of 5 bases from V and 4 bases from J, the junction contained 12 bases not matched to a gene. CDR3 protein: CASSKRTSGTKADTQYF. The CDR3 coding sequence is TGTGCCAGCAGCAAACGGACTAGCGGAACTAAGGCAGATACGCAGTATTTT.

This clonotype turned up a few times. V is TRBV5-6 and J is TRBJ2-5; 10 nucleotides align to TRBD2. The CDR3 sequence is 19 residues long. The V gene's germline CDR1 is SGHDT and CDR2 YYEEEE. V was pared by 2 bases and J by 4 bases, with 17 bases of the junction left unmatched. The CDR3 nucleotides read TGTGCCAGCAGCTTATGGTCCACGACTAGCGGGTTGTCGGCAGAGACCCAGTACTTC. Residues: CASSLWSTTSGLSAETQYF.

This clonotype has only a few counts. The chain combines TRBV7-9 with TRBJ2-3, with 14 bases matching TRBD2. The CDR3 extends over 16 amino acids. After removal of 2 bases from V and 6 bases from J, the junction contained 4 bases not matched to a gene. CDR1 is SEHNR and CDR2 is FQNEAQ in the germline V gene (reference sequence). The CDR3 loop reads CASSLMGLAGVDTQYF. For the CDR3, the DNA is TGTGCCAGCAGCTTAATGGGACTAGCGGGAGTGGATACGCAGTATTTT.

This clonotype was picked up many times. Here the CDR3 DNA reads TGTGCCAGCAGTGAGTCACAGGCAGTGAACACTGAAGCTTTCTTT. It encodes CASSESQAVNTEAFF. The rearrangement joins TRBV6-1 to TRBJ1-1, with D possibly TRBD1 on 5 matching bases. Per germline, CDR1 MNHNS and CDR2 SASEGT. V was shortened by 3 bases and J by 0 bases, with 11 bases between the two germline ends. The CDR3 extends over 15 amino acids.

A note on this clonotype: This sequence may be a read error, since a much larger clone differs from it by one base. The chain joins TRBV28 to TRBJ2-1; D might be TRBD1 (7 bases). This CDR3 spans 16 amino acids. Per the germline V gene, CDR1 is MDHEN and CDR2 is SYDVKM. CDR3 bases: TGTGCCAGCAGCCAAGTGGCGGGACAGTCCTACAATGAGCAGTCCTTC. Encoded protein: CASSQVAGQSYNEQSF.

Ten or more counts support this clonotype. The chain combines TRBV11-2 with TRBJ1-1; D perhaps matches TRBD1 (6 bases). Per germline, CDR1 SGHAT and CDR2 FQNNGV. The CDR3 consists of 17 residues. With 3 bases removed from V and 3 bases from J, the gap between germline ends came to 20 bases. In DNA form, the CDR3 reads TGTGCCAGCAGCTTTGGGGGGGCAGGCCTCCGTGACACTGAAGCTTTCTTT. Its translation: CASSFGGAGLRDTEAFF.

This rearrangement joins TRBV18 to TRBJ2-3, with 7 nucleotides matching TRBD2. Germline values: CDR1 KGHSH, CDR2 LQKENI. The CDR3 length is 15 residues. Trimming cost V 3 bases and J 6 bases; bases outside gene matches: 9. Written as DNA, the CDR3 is TGTGCCAGCTCACCCCGAGGTCTAGCGGCTGATACGCAGTATTTT. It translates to CASSPRGLAADTQYF.

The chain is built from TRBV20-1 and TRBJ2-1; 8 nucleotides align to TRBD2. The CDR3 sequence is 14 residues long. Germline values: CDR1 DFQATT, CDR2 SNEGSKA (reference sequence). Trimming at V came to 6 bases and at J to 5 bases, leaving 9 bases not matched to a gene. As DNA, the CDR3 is TGCAGTGCACCCCTCCCGGGACTAGACAATGAGCAGTTCTTC. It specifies CSAPLPGLDNEQFF.

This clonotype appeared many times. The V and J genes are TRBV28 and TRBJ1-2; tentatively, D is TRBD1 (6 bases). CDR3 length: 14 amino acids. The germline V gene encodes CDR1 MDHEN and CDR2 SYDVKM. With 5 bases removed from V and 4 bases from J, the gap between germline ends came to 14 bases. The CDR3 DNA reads TGTGCCAGCAGTCGCCTCCAAGGGGGCTATGGCTACACCTTC. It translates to CASSRLQGGYGYTF.

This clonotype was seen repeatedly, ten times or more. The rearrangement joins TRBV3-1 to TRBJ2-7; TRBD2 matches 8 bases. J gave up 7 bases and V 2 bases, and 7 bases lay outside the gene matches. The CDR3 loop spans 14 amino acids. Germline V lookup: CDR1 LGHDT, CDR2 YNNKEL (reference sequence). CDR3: CASSQKRGREEQYF. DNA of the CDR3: TGTGCCAGCAGCCAAAAGCGGGGGCGAGAGGAGCAGTACTTC.

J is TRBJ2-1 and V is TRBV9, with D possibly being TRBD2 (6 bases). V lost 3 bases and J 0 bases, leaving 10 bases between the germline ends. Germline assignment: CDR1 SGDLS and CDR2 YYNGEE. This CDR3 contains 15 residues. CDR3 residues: CASSASVSSYNEQFF. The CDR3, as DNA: TGTGCCAGCAGCGCTAGCGTCAGCTCCTACAATGAGCAGTTCTTC.

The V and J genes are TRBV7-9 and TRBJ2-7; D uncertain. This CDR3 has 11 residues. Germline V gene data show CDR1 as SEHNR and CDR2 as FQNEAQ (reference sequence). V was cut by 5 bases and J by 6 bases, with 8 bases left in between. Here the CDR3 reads CASSPQSEQYF. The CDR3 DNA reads TGTGCCAGCAGCCCGCAGAGCGAGCAGTACTTC.

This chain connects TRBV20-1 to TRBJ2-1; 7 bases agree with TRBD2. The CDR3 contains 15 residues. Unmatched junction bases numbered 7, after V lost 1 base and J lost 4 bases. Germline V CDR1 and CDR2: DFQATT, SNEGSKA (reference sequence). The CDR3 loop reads CSARAEASGYNEQFF. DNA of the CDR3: TGCAGTGCTAGAGCTGAAGCTAGCGGATACAATGAGCAGTTCTTC.